This T cell receptor beta chain was obtained from a study of blood T cell repertoires in COVID-19. Turning to the study itself: Acute-phase and convalescent COVID-19 samples originated in the United States, Italy and Spain. Sample material is recorded as cDNA or gDNA derived from T cells, B-cell-depleted T cells, or PBMCs.

Original analysis: Reference gene primer amplification gave estimated nucleated cell counts. Sequencing used immunoSEQ multiplex PCR; TCRdb keeps in-frame clones, though not all of them. V and J calls and clone size are copied from that table; D and trimming were computed from the DNA. The sample carries fewer than 150,000 clones, around 87% recorded once. This clonotype was obtained from a human donor in a cohort sampled during active COVID-19. Sequencing was performed on peripheral blood.

CDR3 DNA: TGTGCCAGCAGTGAAGCACGGGTCGAGCAGTACTTC. It encodes CASSEARVEQYF. The chain combines TRBV6-1 with TRBJ2-7; no reliable D call. The CDR3 is made up of 12 amino acids. Trimming pared 0 bases from V and 6 bases from J, leaving 6 bases between. Germline CDR1 MNHNS, CDR2 SASEGT.